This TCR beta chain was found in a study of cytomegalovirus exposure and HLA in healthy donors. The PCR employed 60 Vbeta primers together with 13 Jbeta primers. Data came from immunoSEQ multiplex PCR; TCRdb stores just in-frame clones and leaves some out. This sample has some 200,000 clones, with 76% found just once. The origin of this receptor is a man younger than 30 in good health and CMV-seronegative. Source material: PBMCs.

The CDR3 bases are TGTGCCAGCAGCAGCTTTCCGGGACAGGGGGTCTACAATGAGCAGTTCTTC. Protein product: CASSSFPGQGVYNEQFF. This chain joins TRBV9 and TRBJ2-1; 11 nucleotides agree with TRBD1. The CDR3 is made up of 17 amino acids. CDR1 SGDLS and CDR2 YYNGEE come from the germline V gene. Unmatched junction bases numbered 9, after V lost 4 bases and J lost 3 bases.